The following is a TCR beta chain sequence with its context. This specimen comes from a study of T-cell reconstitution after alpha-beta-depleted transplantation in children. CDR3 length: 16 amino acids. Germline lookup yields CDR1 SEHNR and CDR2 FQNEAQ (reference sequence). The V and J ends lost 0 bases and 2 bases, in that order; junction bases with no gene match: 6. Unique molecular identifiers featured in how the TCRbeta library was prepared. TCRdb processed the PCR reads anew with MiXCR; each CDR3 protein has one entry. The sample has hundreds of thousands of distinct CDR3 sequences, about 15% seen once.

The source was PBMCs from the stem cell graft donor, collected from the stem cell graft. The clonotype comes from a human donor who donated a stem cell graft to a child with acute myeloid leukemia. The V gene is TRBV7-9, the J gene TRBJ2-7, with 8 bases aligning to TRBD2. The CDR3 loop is CASSLALSGAPYEQYF. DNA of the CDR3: TGTGCCAGCAGCTTAGCGCTTAGCGGGGCCCCCTACGAGCAGTACTTC.